Sequencing of this TCR beta chain was carried out in a study of high-grade serous ovarian cancer treatment subgroups. Tumor samples were obtained before definitive surgery or chemotherapy. Data came from immunoSEQ multiplex PCR; TCRdb stores just in-frame clones and leaves some out. The sample consists of approximately 800 clones, around 82% of them appearing once. Germline V gives CDR1 MDHEN, CDR2 SYDVKM. The ends were cut back, 10 bases at V and 6 bases at J, with 25 bases in the middle. CDR3 length: 16 residues. The specimen sequenced was tumor tissue. V and J are TRBV28 and TRBJ1-5, with D unresolved. The TCR was taken from a human donor with high-grade serous ovarian cancer. CDR3 in amino acids: CATTPLLSGNSQPQHF. The CDR3 DNA is TGTGCCACCACGCCCCTTCTCTCCGGAAATAGTCAGCCCCAGCATTTT.